This record concerns one T cell receptor (beta chain) sequence. What it binds is not known. The donors were healthy bone marrow donors. The trim removed 4 bases at V and 2 bases at J, leaving 6 bases unmatched. The CDR3 consists of 15 residues. CDR1 is LGHNA, CDR2 YSLEER, per germline. The entry originates in a study of cytomegalovirus exposure and HLA in healthy donors. Study outcomes and limitations: Later analysis identified a missense DCLRE1C variant that was linked to TCR beta V- and J-gene trimming.

The PCR used 60 Vbeta and 13 Jbeta primers. Profiled with immunoSEQ multiplex PCR; TCRdb holds only in-frame clones, not every one. The sample records about 190,000 clones, 81% being singletons. The chain couples TRBV4-3 to TRBJ2-3; 7 bases are shared with TRBD1. This sequence was found in a man aged 45-65 years in good health and CMV-seronegative. Sequencing was done on a sample of PBMCs. CDR3 region: CASSRGQINTDTQYF. CDR3 nucleotide sequence: TGCGCCAGCAGCCGGGGACAGATAAACACAGATACGCAGTATTTT.